Each of the 3 T cell receptor beta chains below was sequenced from the same sample in a study of blood T cells in healthy people across ages. Combining a sample-barcoded 5' primer with a J-beta primer mix, a second PCR ran for roughly 7 to 11 cycles. In TCRdb, the 5' RACE reads were re-called with MiXCR into one record per CDR3 protein. The sample yields about 1.5 million distinct CDR3 sequences, about 45% seen once. Sample: blood. The receptors come from a woman aged 18 to 35 in good health.

The chain combines TRBV9 with TRBJ2-1; TRBD1 is a possible D gene (5 bases). Looked up from germline, CDR1 is SGDLS and CDR2 is YYNGEE. The CDR3 has 19 residues. Trimming stripped 1 base from V and 0 bases from J, with 20 bases between. The CDR3 reads CASSVIQGTAPSSYNEQFF. The CDR3 DNA sequence: TGTGCCAGCAGCGTAATTCAGGGTACTGCTCCTAGCTCCTACAATGAGCAGTTCTTC.

This clonotype was seen a handful of times. The V gene is TRBV28, the J gene TRBJ2-4; possibly TRBD1 or TRBD2 for D (6 bases each). This CDR3 spans 21 amino acids. Trimming cost V 1 base and J 0 bases, with 25 bases left between them. CDR1 is MDHEN, CDR2 SYDVKM, per germline. The CDR3 is CASSLSTGLRDSDIAKNIQYF. CDR3 DNA sequence: TGTGCCAGCAGTTTATCCACAGGGCTGCGGGACTCGGACATAGCCAAAAACATTCAGTACTTC.

The table lists this clonotype with a few counts. DNA of the CDR3: TGTGCCATCAGTGAGTGGGGGCAGGCAGATACGCAGTATTTT. Translation: CAISEWGQADTQYF. The J gene is TRBJ2-3, the V gene TRBV10-3, with D possibly matching TRBD1 (6 bases). V was cut by 1 base and J by 4 bases, with 9 bases left in between. This CDR3 contains 14 residues. Per germline, CDR1 ENHRY and CDR2 SYGVKD.